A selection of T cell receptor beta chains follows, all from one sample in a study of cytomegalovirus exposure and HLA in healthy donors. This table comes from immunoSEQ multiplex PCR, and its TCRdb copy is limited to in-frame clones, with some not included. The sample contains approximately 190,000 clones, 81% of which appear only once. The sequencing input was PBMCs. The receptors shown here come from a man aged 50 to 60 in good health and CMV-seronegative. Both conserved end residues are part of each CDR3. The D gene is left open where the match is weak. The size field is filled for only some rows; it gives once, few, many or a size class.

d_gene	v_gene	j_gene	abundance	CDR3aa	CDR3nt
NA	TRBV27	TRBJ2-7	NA	CASSLSQFYEQYF	TGTGCCAGCAGTTTATCGCAGTTCTACGAGCAGTACTTC
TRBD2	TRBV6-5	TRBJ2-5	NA	CASSYSPSGGQETQYF	TGTGCCAGCAGTTACTCTCCGAGCGGGGGGCAAGAGACCCAGTACTTC
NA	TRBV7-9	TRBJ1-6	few	CSSSLARTNSYNSPLHF	TGTTCCAGCAGCTTAGCACGAACTAACTCCTATAATTCACCCCTCCACTTT
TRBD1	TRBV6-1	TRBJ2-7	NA	CASSRGQGGYEQYF	TGTGCCAGCAGTCGGGGACAGGGGGGCTACGAGCAGTACTTC
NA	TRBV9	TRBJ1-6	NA	CASSLESRSPLHF	TGTGCCAGCAGCCTAGAGAGCCGGTCACCCCTCCACTTT
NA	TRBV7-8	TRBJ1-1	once	CASRLGHWNTEAFF	TGTGCCAGCAGACTGGGACACTGGAACACTGAAGCTTTCTTT
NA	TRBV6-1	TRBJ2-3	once	CASSEIPGPKPDTQYF	TGTGCCAGCAGTGAAATTCCAGGGCCCAAGCCAGATACGCAGTATTTT
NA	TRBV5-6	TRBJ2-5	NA	CASSLWREETQYF	TGTGCCAGCAGCTTGTGGAGAGAAGAGACCCAGTACTTC
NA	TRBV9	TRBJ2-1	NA	CASSVVSDLVGEQFF	TGTGCCAGCAGCGTAGTTAGCGACCTCGTAGGGGAGCAGTTCTTC
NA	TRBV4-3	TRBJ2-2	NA	CASSKNRAGELFF	TGCGCCAGCAGCAAAAACAGGGCCGGGGAGCTGTTTTTT
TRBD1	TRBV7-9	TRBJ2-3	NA	CSSSLPRGRTDTQYF	TGTTCCAGCAGCTTGCCCAGGGGGCGGACAGATACGCAGTATTTT
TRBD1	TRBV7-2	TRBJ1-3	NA	CASSAQPRDRISGNTIYF	TGTGCCAGCAGCGCTCAACCCCGGGACAGGATCTCTGGAAACACCATATATTTT
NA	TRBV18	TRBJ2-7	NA	CASSPGDSTSSYEQYF	TGTGCCAGCTCACCGGGAGACTCGACTAGCTCCTACGAGCAGTACTTC
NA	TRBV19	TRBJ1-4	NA	CASSPLGGGKEKLFF	TGTGCCAGTAGTCCCCTAGGGGGGGGGAAGGAAAAACTGTTTTTT
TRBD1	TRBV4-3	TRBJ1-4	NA	CASSRTGTATNEKLFF	TGCGCCAGCAGCCGGACAGGTACTGCAACTAATGAAAAACTGTTTTTT
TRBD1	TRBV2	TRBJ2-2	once	CASSGPGTGYTGELFF	TGTGCCAGCAGCGGACCCGGGACAGGGTACACCGGGGAGCTGTTTTTT
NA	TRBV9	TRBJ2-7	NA	CASSVVDGGEQYF	TGTGCCAGCAGCGTAGTCGATGGCGGCGAGCAGTACTTC
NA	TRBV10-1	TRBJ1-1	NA	CATSRGLNTEAFF	TGCGCCACCTCGCGAGGGCTGAACACTGAAGCTTTCTTT
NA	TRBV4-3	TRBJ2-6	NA	CASSQERLTDSGANVLTF	TGCGCCAGCAGCCAAGAGAGGCTGACAGACTCTGGGGCCAACGTCCTGACTTTC
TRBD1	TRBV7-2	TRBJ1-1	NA	CASSLSGTANTEAFF	TGTGCCAGCAGCTTATCCGGGACAGCCAACACTGAAGCTTTCTTT
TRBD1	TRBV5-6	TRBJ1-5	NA	CASSRQGAWNQPQHF	TGTGCCAGCAGCCGCCAGGGGGCTTGGAATCAGCCCCAGCATTTT
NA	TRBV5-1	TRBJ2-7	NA	CASSLTSYEQYF	TGCGCCAGCAGCTTAACGTCCTACGAGCAGTACTTC